Listed below are T cell receptor beta chains from one sample, sequenced in a study of shared clonotypes between healthy human individuals. The method was immunoSEQ multiplex PCR; TCRdb's version includes in-frame clones alone and lacks a portion of them. Counted here are around 1,000,000 clones, roughly 80% occurring once; the ten biggest clones make up 0.85% to 1%. Sequencing was carried out using memory CD4+ T cells from PBMCs. The receptors stem from a man aged 18 to 30 in good health. Some clones in this sample may be carry-over from other donors' samples. The CDR3 runs from the conserved cysteine through the conserved F or W. A D gene is named only where the DNA matches it firmly. Where a row states a size, it is once, few, many or the class of an expanded clone; other rows omit it.

clone_size: few
v_call: TRBV19
j_call: TRBJ1-2
d_call: TRBD1
cdr3_aa: CASSRVDRDYGYTF
cdr3_nt: TGTGCCAGTAGTCGAGTGGACAGGGACTATGGCTACACCTTC

clone_size: NA
v_call: TRBV7-9
j_call: TRBJ1-4
d_call: NA
cdr3_aa: CASSLSGALEKLFF
cdr3_nt: TGTGCCAGCAGCTTATCTGGGGCGCTGGAAAAACTGTTTTTT

clone_size: few
v_call: TRBV10-3
j_call: TRBJ1-2
d_call: NA
cdr3_aa: CAISSNREYYGYTF
cdr3_nt: TGTGCCATCAGTTCAAACAGGGAGTACTATGGCTACACCTTC

clone_size: NA
v_call: TRBV5-1
j_call: TRBJ1-4
d_call: TRBD1
cdr3_aa: CASSSGTGGEKLFF
cdr3_nt: TGCGCCAGCAGCTCCGGGACAGGGGGGGAAAAACTGTTTTTT

clone_size: NA
v_call: TRBV5-4
j_call: TRBJ1-1
d_call: NA
cdr3_aa: CASSLGSAMNTEAFF
cdr3_nt: TGTGCCAGCAGCTTGGGTTCGGCCATGAACACTGAAGCTTTCTTT

clone_size: NA
v_call: TRBV2
j_call: TRBJ1-4
d_call: NA
cdr3_aa: CASSATRLGEKLFF
cdr3_nt: TGTGCCAGCAGTGCGACACGTCTTGGAGAAAAACTGTTTTTT

clone_size: once
v_call: TRBV11-3
j_call: TRBJ1-3
d_call: NA
cdr3_aa: CASSLAEGVQLGNTIYF
cdr3_nt: TGTGCCAGCAGCTTAGCAGAGGGAGTTCAATTAGGAAACACCATATATTTT

clone_size: NA
v_call: TRBV29-1
j_call: TRBJ2-3
d_call: NA
cdr3_aa: CSVEVSPDTQYF
cdr3_nt: TGCAGCGTTGAAGTCAGTCCAGATACGCAGTATTTT

clone_size: NA
v_call: TRBV18
j_call: TRBJ2-7
d_call: TRBD2
cdr3_aa: CASSPSLTSNNEQYF
cdr3_nt: TGTGCCAGCTCACCCTCCCTGACTAGCAACAACGAGCAGTACTTC

clone_size: few
v_call: TRBV2
j_call: TRBJ1-2
d_call: TRBD1
cdr3_aa: CASSPRGSHGYTF
cdr3_nt: TGTGCCAGCAGTCCCAGGGGGTCTCATGGCTACACCTTC

clone_size: few
v_call: TRBV5-1
j_call: TRBJ2-7
d_call: TRBD1
cdr3_aa: CATTPGQGAYEQYF
cdr3_nt: TGCGCCACAACCCCGGGACAGGGGGCCTACGAGCAGTACTTC

clone_size: NA
v_call: TRBV2
j_call: TRBJ1-3
d_call: NA
cdr3_aa: CASSGASGTLGNTIYF
cdr3_nt: TGTGCCAGCAGTGGAGCTAGCGGGACTCTTGGAAACACCATATATTTT

clone_size: NA
v_call: TRBV18
j_call: TRBJ1-1
d_call: NA
cdr3_aa: CASSQGAGDTEAFF
cdr3_nt: TGTGCCAGCTCACAAGGCGCCGGGGACACTGAAGCTTTCTTT

clone_size: NA
v_call: TRBV9
j_call: TRBJ2-7
d_call: TRBD1
cdr3_aa: CASSARDRVSYEQYF
cdr3_nt: TGTGCCAGCAGCGCCCGGGACAGAGTCTCCTACGAGCAGTACTTC

clone_size: few
v_call: TRBV28
j_call: TRBJ1-2
d_call: NA
cdr3_aa: CASTLQGYGYTF
cdr3_nt: TGTGCCAGCACCCTCCAGGGTTATGGCTACACCTTC

clone_size: NA
v_call: TRBV27
j_call: TRBJ1-2
d_call: NA
cdr3_aa: CASTRTSGAYGYTF
cdr3_nt: TGTGCCAGCACCCGAACATCAGGGGCCTATGGCTACACCTTC

clone_size: NA
v_call: TRBV15
j_call: TRBJ2-7
d_call: NA
cdr3_aa: CATSRDGGIYEQYF
cdr3_nt: TGTGCCACCAGCAGAGATGGCGGGATCTACGAGCAGTACTTC

clone_size: NA
v_call: TRBV19
j_call: TRBJ1-1
d_call: NA
cdr3_aa: CASSRTALITEAFF
cdr3_nt: TGTGCCAGTTCAAGGACAGCTTTGATCACTGAAGCTTTCTTT

clone_size: NA
v_call: TRBV28
j_call: TRBJ2-3
d_call: TRBD2
cdr3_aa: CASRQLAGTGTQYF
cdr3_nt: TGTGCCAGCAGGCAACTAGCGGGAACTGGTACGCAGTATTTT

clone_size: NA
v_call: TRBV27
j_call: TRBJ2-1
d_call: NA
cdr3_aa: CASSDLRPYNEQFF
cdr3_nt: TGTGCCAGCAGCGATTTAAGGCCCTACAATGAGCAGTTCTTC

clone_size: NA
v_call: TRBV29-1
j_call: TRBJ1-1
d_call: NA
cdr3_aa: CSVARPTEAFF
cdr3_nt: TGCAGCGTTGCCAGGCCCACTGAAGCTTTCTTT

clone_size: NA
v_call: TRBV19
j_call: TRBJ2-1
d_call: NA
cdr3_aa: CASVSSYNEQFF
cdr3_nt: TGTGCCAGTGTCAGCTCCTACAATGAGCAGTTCTTC

clone_size: NA
v_call: TRBV19
j_call: TRBJ2-6
d_call: NA
cdr3_aa: CASRLRGNSGANVLTF
cdr3_nt: TGTGCCAGTAGGCTAAGGGGGAACTCTGGGGCCAACGTCCTGACTTTC

clone_size: NA
v_call: TRBV30
j_call: TRBJ2-1
d_call: TRBD2
cdr3_aa: CAWSSLGLAGGNEQFF
cdr3_nt: TGTGCCTGGAGTTCACTAGGGCTAGCGGGCGGGAATGAGCAGTTCTTC

clone_size: NA
v_call: TRBV7-2
j_call: TRBJ1-5
d_call: NA
cdr3_aa: CASSPDGDQPQHF
cdr3_nt: TGTGCCAGCAGCCCTGACGGTGATCAGCCCCAGCATTTT

clone_size: NA
v_call: TRBV21-1
j_call: TRBJ2-7
d_call: NA
cdr3_aa: CASSKLLRAGTLYEQYF
cdr3_nt: TGTGCCAGCAGCAAACTTCTACGGGCAGGAACTCTCTACGAGCAGTACTTC

clone_size: NA
v_call: TRBV29-1
j_call: TRBJ2-1
d_call: TRBD2
cdr3_aa: CSEGTSAYNEQFF
cdr3_nt: TGCAGCGAGGGGACTAGCGCTTACAATGAGCAGTTCTTC

clone_size: once
v_call: TRBV28
j_call: TRBJ2-7
d_call: NA
cdr3_aa: CASTEGGTYEQYF
cdr3_nt: TGTGCCAGCACCGAGGGGGGGACCTACGAGCAGTACTTC

clone_size: many
v_call: TRBV7-2
j_call: TRBJ2-1
d_call: TRBD2
cdr3_aa: CASSLRLAGGPYNEQFF
cdr3_nt: TGTGCCAGCAGCTTGAGGCTAGCGGGAGGGCCCTACAATGAGCAGTTCTTC

clone_size: NA
v_call: TRBV6-1
j_call: TRBJ1-1
d_call: NA
cdr3_aa: CASSEVVGRNTEAFF
cdr3_nt: TGTGCCAGCAGTGAAGTTGTGGGGAGGAACACTGAAGCTTTCTTT

clone_size: NA
v_call: TRBV7-9
j_call: TRBJ2-2
d_call: NA
cdr3_aa: CASSLETPSGELFF
cdr3_nt: TGTGCCAGCAGCTTAGAGACACCTTCCGGGGAGCTGTTTTTT

clone_size: NA
v_call: TRBV30
j_call: TRBJ2-3
d_call: TRBD2
cdr3_aa: CAWIPRGLAVPSTDTQYF
cdr3_nt: TGTGCCTGGATCCCGAGGGGACTAGCGGTACCTAGCACAGATACGCAGTATTTT

clone_size: few
v_call: TRBV7-2
j_call: TRBJ2-1
d_call: NA
cdr3_aa: CASSLTGTNNEQFF
cdr3_nt: TGTGCCAGCAGCCTTACGGGGACCAACAATGAGCAGTTCTTC

clone_size: few
v_call: TRBV28
j_call: TRBJ1-1
d_call: NA
cdr3_aa: CASSLWEGTTEAFF
cdr3_nt: TGTGCCAGCAGTTTATGGGAGGGGACGACTGAAGCTTTCTTT

clone_size: NA
v_call: TRBV4-2
j_call: TRBJ2-1
d_call: NA
cdr3_aa: CASSLGKDHYNNEQFF
cdr3_nt: TGTGCCAGCAGCCTCGGGAAGGACCACTATAACAATGAGCAGTTCTTC

clone_size: NA
v_call: TRBV30
j_call: TRBJ2-1
d_call: NA
cdr3_aa: CAWSVASVKFF
cdr3_nt: TGTGCCTGGAGTGTGGCGTCAGTAAAGTTCTTC

clone_size: NA
v_call: TRBV18
j_call: TRBJ2-3
d_call: TRBD1
cdr3_aa: CASSLSGTEETDTQYF
cdr3_nt: TGTGCCAGCTCACTATCCGGGACAGAGGAGACAGATACGCAGTATTTT

clone_size: NA
v_call: TRBV2
j_call: TRBJ2-7
d_call: NA
cdr3_aa: CASGPNAYEQYF
cdr3_nt: TGTGCCAGCGGGCCCAACGCCTACGAGCAGTACTTC

clone_size: NA
v_call: TRBV5-1
j_call: TRBJ2-7
d_call: TRBD2
cdr3_aa: CASSPGGLAGYHEQYF
cdr3_nt: TGCGCCAGCAGCCCTGGGGGACTAGCGGGGTATCACGAGCAGTACTTC

clone_size: NA
v_call: TRBV27
j_call: TRBJ1-3
d_call: NA
cdr3_aa: CASSPISSGNTIYF
cdr3_nt: TGTGCCAGCAGTCCTATATCCTCTGGAAACACCATATATTTT